This is a list of T cell receptor beta chains from one sample in a study of identical twins. TCRdb redid the calling of the 5' RACE reads with MiXCR, one entry per CDR3 protein. The table has more than 600,000 distinct CDR3 sequences, 18% seen once. This sample was shared with a second study, whose subject was T cells expressing NK-cell markers.

Sequenced: PBMCs. The origin of the receptors is a woman aged 18-29 years in good health. CDR3s include the opening cysteine and the closing phenylalanine or tryptophan. D genes are given only for firm matches. Rows may omit the clone size; those that give it use once, few, many or a size class.

few,TRBD2,TRBV20-1,TRBJ2-1,15,CSAPRTSGFYNEQFF,TGCAGTGCCCCGCGGACTAGCGGGTTCTACAATGAGCAGTTCTTC
.,.,TRBV6-2/TRBV6-3,TRBJ2-4,13,CASSYSPSNIQYF,TGTGCCAGCAGTTACTCCCCTTCAAACATTCAGTACTTC
.,.,TRBV6-2/TRBV6-3,TRBJ1-1,13,CASSLYPNTEAFF,TGTGCCAGCAGTCTTTATCCCAACACTGAAGCTTTCTTT
.,TRBD2,TRBV5-6,TRBJ2-7,14,CAISLGTRSPEQYF,TGTGCCATCAGCCTCGGGACTAGATCCCCCGAGCAGTACTTC
.,.,TRBV10-3,TRBJ2-3,16,CAISERGTGYGDTQYF,TGTGCCATCAGTGAGCGGGGGACTGGGTACGGAGATACGCAGTATTTT
.,TRBD2,TRBV5-1,TRBJ2-3,16,CASSLPLAASTDTQYF,TGCGCCAGCAGCTTACCACTAGCGGCGAGCACAGATACGCAGTATTTT
few,.,TRBV5-1,TRBJ2-7,13,CASSFAQDYEQYF,TGCGCCAGCAGCTTTGCGCAGGACTACGAGCAGTACTTC
.,TRBD1,TRBV10-3,TRBJ2-7,14,CAISGGQGKNEQYF,TGTGCCATCAGTGGGGGACAGGGGAAGAACGAGCAGTACTTC
few,.,TRBV12-3/TRBV12-4,TRBJ1-1,14,CASSFGGAVTEAFF,TGTGCCAGCAGTTTTGGGGGGGCGGTCACTGAAGCTTTCTTT
.,TRBD1,TRBV3-1,TRBJ1-2,14,CASSQNRGGYGYTF,TGTGCCAGCAGCCAGAACAGGGGCGGCTATGGCTACACCTTC
few,.,TRBV7-2,TRBJ2-7,14,CASSREIDFYEQYF,TGTGCCAGCAGCCGGGAGATAGACTTCTACGAGCAGTACTTC
.,TRBD2,TRBV4-1,TRBJ2-1,17,CASSQLVAGGPFGEQFF,TGCGCCAGCAGCCAACTCGTAGCGGGAGGGCCTTTTGGTGAGCAGTTCTTC
.,.,TRBV20-1,TRBJ2-7,13,CSAAGPEGYEQYF,TGCAGTGCCGCCGGACCCGAGGGCTACGAGCAGTACTTC
few,.,TRBV29-1,TRBJ2-1,13,CSIRGGGYNEQFF,TGCAGCATCCGGGGAGGGGGCTACAATGAGCAGTTCTTC
many,TRBD1,TRBV29-1,TRBJ2-1,13,CSVNRGAYNEQFF,TGCAGCGTTAACAGGGGGGCCTACAATGAGCAGTTCTTC
once,TRBD2,TRBV9,TRBJ2-1,15,CAGSVAGGLYNEQFF,TGTGCCGGCAGCGTAGCGGGGGGGCTGTACAATGAGCAGTTCTTC
few,.,TRBV6-1,TRBJ2-5,12,CASRHSQETQYF,TGTGCCAGCAGGCACAGCCAAGAGACCCAGTACTTC
few,TRBD1,TRBV5-1,TRBJ1-2,16,CASSWGTGGSGYGYTF,TGCGCCAGCAGCTGGGGGACAGGAGGCAGCGGCTATGGCTACACCTTC
few,.,TRBV12-3/TRBV12-4,TRBJ2-7,14,CASSFGSDRSEQYF,TGTGCCAGCAGTTTCGGGTCAGACCGCTCCGAGCAGTACTTC
.,.,TRBV5-1,TRBJ1-6,15,CASSLGAFSDSPLHF,TGCGCCAGCAGCTTGGGGGCCTTCAGCGATTCACCCCTCCACTTT
.,.,TRBV7-3,TRBJ2-7,16,CASSPGGQSSSYEQYF,TGTGCCAGCAGCCCCGGTGGACAGAGCAGCTCCTACGAGCAGTACTTC
few,TRBD1,TRBV20-1,TRBJ1-5,15,CSASTGTGGERPQHF,TGCAGTGCTTCTACCGGGACAGGGGGGGAGAGGCCCCAGCATTTT
.,.,TRBV20-1,TRBJ2-1,12,CSASTRFNEQFF,TGCAGTGCCTCTACCCGCTTCAATGAGCAGTTCTTC
.,.,TRBV28,TRBJ1-3,11,CASTAGNTIYF,TGTGCCAGCACCGCGGGAAACACCATATATTTT
many,.,TRBV11-3,TRBJ1-6,15,CASSSMWGANSPLHF,TGTGCCAGCAGCTCTATGTGGGGGGCTAATTCACCCCTCCACTTT
many,.,TRBV7-9,TRBJ1-1,12,CASSLGDREAFF,TGTGCCAGCAGCTTAGGCGACAGGGAAGCTTTCTTT
.,.,TRBV5-1,TRBJ2-5,15,CASSLGRATQETQYF,TGCGCCAGCAGCCTGGGACGAGCGACCCAAGAGACCCAGTACTTC
many,.,TRBV5-1,TRBJ2-3,13,CASSLEGQDTQYF,TGCGCCAGCAGCTTGGAGGGTCAAGATACGCAGTATTTT